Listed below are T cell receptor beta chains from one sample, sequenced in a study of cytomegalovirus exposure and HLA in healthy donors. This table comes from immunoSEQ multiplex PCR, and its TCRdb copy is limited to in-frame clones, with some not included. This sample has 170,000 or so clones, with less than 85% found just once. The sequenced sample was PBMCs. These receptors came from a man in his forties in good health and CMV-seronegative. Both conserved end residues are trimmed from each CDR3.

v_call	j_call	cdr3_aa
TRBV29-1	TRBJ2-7	SARDRLNDYEQY
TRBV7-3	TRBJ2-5	ASSSGHQETQY
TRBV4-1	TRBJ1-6	ASSYTGTGESPLH
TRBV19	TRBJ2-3	ASSSRAGLSTDTQY
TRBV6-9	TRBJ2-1	ASSYVAASSYNEQF
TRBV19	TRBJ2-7	ASSILNRFYEQY
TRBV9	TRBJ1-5	ASSVGQGNQPQH
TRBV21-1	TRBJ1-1	ASSKLGNRNTEAF
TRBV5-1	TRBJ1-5	ASSLDGQFNQPQH
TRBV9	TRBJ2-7	ASSVSGESYEQY
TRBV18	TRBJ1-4	ASSLNREGNEKLF
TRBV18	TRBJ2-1	ASSELAELQF
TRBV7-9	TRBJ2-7	ASSLAGHSSYEQY
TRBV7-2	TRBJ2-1	ASSWTSGGYNEQF
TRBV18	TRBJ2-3	ASSRSPELTQY
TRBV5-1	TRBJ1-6	ASAEGQANSPLH
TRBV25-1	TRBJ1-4	ASSWDRGSSNEKLF
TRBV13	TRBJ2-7	ASSFSVFQSYEQY
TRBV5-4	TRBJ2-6	ASSRTGGGSGANVLT
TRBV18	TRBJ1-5	ASSPPTGVGNQPQH